This T cell receptor beta chain was identified in a study of blood T cell repertoires in COVID-19 (dated by TCRdb to 2020 to 2021). Describing the broader study: Collaborator samples came from the United States, Italy and Spain and covered acute and convalescent phases of COVID-19. Nearly every sample came with metadata listing a de-identified subject ID, COVID-19 status, age in years and sex. Where HLA class I and class II types were available, the types were taken from metadata supplied by the sample provider, not from assay-based typing. The samples were drawn from the first 160 participants of the ongoing ImmuneRACE study and from some 1,300 subjects provided by 6 global collaborators. Subjects who had been exposed to COVID-19, were actively infected with it, or had recovered from it provided the deeply sampled blood TCRbeta repertoires that made up the dataset. The material from the prospective study consisted of cDNA or gDNA derived from T cells, B-cell-depleted T cells, or PBMCs. The repertoires were released in a freely available public database intended as a resource for research on the immune response to SARS-CoV-2. Points the paper makes about the study in general: The quantity of clinical and demographic metadata differed by source and by participant and was supplied without curation.

The CDR3 runs 11 residues from the cysteine to the phenylalanine. Only the CDR3 part of the read is kept: 33 bases, read in frame from the first base. According to the germline V gene (reference sequence), CDR1 reads SEHNR and CDR2 reads FQNEAQ. As concerns this clone: The specificity of this receptor is unknown. A read error may produce the germline difference seen at one junction end.

TCRbeta CDR3 regions were amplified from genomic DNA by means of the immunoSEQ Assay, a bias-controlled multiplex PCR. Concerning the study's data processing: Within the assay, amplification of reference gene primers was used to estimate how many nucleated cells each sample contained. Sequence reads were collapsed and filtered to measure the absolute abundance of every unique TCRbeta CDR3 rearrangement. For each sample, productive Simpson clonality was calculated as the square root of Simpson's diversity index across productive rearrangements. TCRdb took this table from immuneACCESS and kept in-frame rearrangements with V and J called. Such tables lack part of the clones; where checked against another copy, unresolved V genes explain under half of the gap, and the rest is unexplained. V and J calls and clone size come straight from that table; D and trimming were deduced from the DNA. The sample has approximately 99,000 clones on record, about 88% of them singletons. The ten largest clones capture over 2% of the sample.

The collaborating institutions used their own protocols to collect whole blood in K2EDTA tubes. Collaborator samples were shipped for TCRbeta analysis as frozen whole blood, isolated PBMCs, or DNA extracted from either sample type. The sample taken for sequencing was peripheral blood. This TCR was sampled from a human donor in a cohort sampled during active COVID-19. The chain employs TRBV7-9 and TRBJ2-1; TRBD1 might be the D gene, on 7 matching bases. The sequenced DNA is TGTGCCAGCAGCCCTGCGGGACAGCTCCTCTTC. It specifies CASSPAGQLLF.